Each of the 5 T cell receptor beta chains below was sequenced from the same sample in a study of Graves' ophthalmopathy and Graves' hyperthyroidism. CDR3 regions of TCR beta were amplified from RNA transcripts. A first-round RT-PCR used HTBI primers, followed by a second-round multiplex PCR. TCRdb reanalysed the multiplex PCR reads using MiXCR and keeps one entry per CDR3 protein. The table has under 200,000 distinct CDR3 sequences, roughly two fifths seen once. Sequencing was done on a sample of peripheral blood. Receptors originate from a woman in her thirties or forties with Graves' ophthalmopathy.

This clonotype was counted between two and nine times. V is TRBV27 and J is TRBJ1-1, with no clear D. The V gene lost 6 bases and the J gene lost 0 bases, with 14 bases spanning the gap. The CDR3 spans 15 residues. Germline V CDR1 and CDR2: MNHEY, SMNVEV (reference sequence). CDR3 in DNA: TGTGCCAGCAGCTCCCCCCGGCTGATGAACACTGAAGCTTTCTTT. Translation: CASSSPRLMNTEAFF.

Many counts were recorded for this clonotype. CDR3 in amino acids: CASRKPGQGSYEQYF. DNA of the CDR3: TGTGCCAGCAGAAAACCGGGACAGGGATCCTACGAGCAGTACTTC. The chain has TRBV6-2 or TRBV6-3 and TRBJ2-7; 9 bases map to TRBD1. CDR3 size: 15 residues. In germline, CDR1 is MNHEY, CDR2 SVGEGT. With V trimmed by 6 bases and J by 1 base, 7 bases remained unmatched.

The rearrangement uses TRBV2 and TRBJ2-7, with 7 nucleotides matching TRBD2. CDR1 is SNHLY and CDR2 is FYNNEI in the germline V gene. This CDR3 comprises 15 residues. The J segment lost 4 bases and the V segment lost 2 bases, leaving 8 bases of the junction unmatched. This CDR3 is CASSERLAKIYEQYF. DNA of the CDR3: TGTGCCAGCAGTGAACGACTAGCCAAGATTTACGAGCAGTACTTC.

The chain links TRBV12-3 or TRBV12-4 to TRBJ2-2, with unresolved D. The CDR3 is 14 residues long. Between the trimmed V and J ends, which lost 7 bases and 9 bases, there was a span of 18 bases. CDR3 DNA: TGTGCCAGCACCGCCCAACGGCGTGCAAGGGAGCTGTTTTTT. This codes for CASTAQRRARELFF.

The V gene is TRBV12-5, the J gene TRBJ2-2; TRBD1 matches at 10 bases. This CDR3 is built from 14 residues. Germline V gene lookup returns CDR1 LGHNT and CDR2 FRNRAP. V shed 6 bases and J 8 bases; nucleotides not matched to a gene: 6. CDR3 DNA sequence: TGTGCTAGTGGCCGGGGACAGGGGTCAGGGGAGCTGTTTTTT. This codes for CASGRGQGSGELFF.